A single T cell receptor beta chain is shown here with its context. Per the germline V gene, CDR1 is LNHDA and CDR2 is SQIVND (reference sequence). The trim removed 5 bases at V and 5 bases at J, leaving 13 bases unmatched. The CDR3 has 16 residues. This specimen comes from a study of early T cells in non-severe SARS-CoV-2 infection. Study-wide background: Bulk RNA from unsorted whole blood was sequenced; chains were unpaired.

TCRdb reprocessed the 5' RACE reads via MiXCR and lists one record per CDR3 protein. The sample includes roughly 33,000 distinct CDR3 sequences, approximately 6% of them seen just once. The J gene is TRBJ1-1, the V gene TRBV19, with TRBD1 matching 8 bases. Sequenced sample: whole blood. This TCR was recovered from an adult who was a healthcare worker with PCR-confirmed SARS-CoV-2 infection or an uninfected control (not recorded which). The CDR3 loop is CASSRQGRVSGTEAFF. DNA of the CDR3: TGTGCCAGTAGTCGACAGGGGAGGGTATCAGGGACTGAAGCTTTCTTT. The full variable domain, with the rest looked up from reference TRBV19 and TRBJ1-1, is DGGITQSPKYLFRKEGQNVTLSCEQNLNHDAMYWYRQDPGQGLRLIYYSQIVNDFQKGDIAEGYSVSREKKESFPLTVTSAQKNPTAFYLCASSRQGRVSGTEAFFGQGTRLTVV.